Presented here are 13 T cell receptor beta chains from one specimen sequenced in a study of blood T cells in healthy people across ages. For the second PCR, which ran for roughly 6 to 12 cycles, a sample-barcoded 5' primer and a J-beta primer mix were used. TCRdb called the 5' RACE reads again in MiXCR, with one record for every CDR3 protein. The sample has about 1.6 million distinct CDR3 sequences; roughly 30% are singletons. The material sequenced was blood. The receptors originated from a woman in her 30s in good health.

This clonotype was found a few times. This chain uses TRBV28 with TRBJ2-1; 7 nucleotides match TRBD2. Germline V gene data show CDR1 as MDHEN and CDR2 as SYDVKM. This CDR3 comprises 14 residues. CDR3 sequence: CACGSYSSNNEQFF. The CDR3 DNA is TGTGCATGCGGGAGCTACTCTTCCAACAATGAGCAGTTCTTC.

This chain uses TRBV28 with TRBJ1-1; TRBD1 is a possible D gene (5 bases). Germline V lookup: CDR1 MDHEN, CDR2 SYDVKM. The CDR3 has 12 residues. Deletions cut 8 bases from V and 7 bases from J, with 14 bases between. CDR3 sequence: CASPFGGGEAFF. Here the CDR3 DNA reads TGTGCCAGCCCCTTCGGGGGGGGTGAAGCTTTCTTT. Drawing the rest from reference TRBV28 and TRBJ1-1, the complete variable domain is DVKVTQSSRYLVKRTGEKVFLECVQDMDHENMFWYRQDPGLGLRLIYFSYDVKMKEKGDIPEGYSVSREKKERFSLILESASTNQTSMYLCASPFGGGEAFFGQGTRLTVV.

CDR3: CASSSGGTTNREQYF. As DNA, the CDR3 is TGTGCCAGCAGTTCAGGAGGGACAACCAATCGGGAGCAGTACTTC. V gene TRBV12-3 or TRBV12-4 combines with J gene TRBJ2-4; D tentatively reads TRBD1 or TRBD2 (6 bases each). This CDR3 has 15 amino acids. V dropped 4 bases and J dropped 13 bases, with 23 bases sitting between them.

The chain joins TRBV3-1 to TRBJ1-2; TRBD1 is a possible D gene (5 bases). Germline CDR1 and CDR2: LGHDT and YNNKEL (reference sequence). The V and J ends lost 1 base and 4 bases respectively, with 10 bases between them. The CDR3 contains 14 residues. CDR3 DNA: TGTGCCAGCAGCCAAGGGGGGATTGGCTATGGCTACACCTTC. Its protein product is CASSQGGIGYGYTF.

In its sample, this clonotype was seen a few times. At one end, the junction sequence differs from germline, possibly due to a read error. The chain couples TRBV20-1 to TRBJ2-4, with D perhaps assigned TRBD1 or TRBD2 (7 bases each). Germline loops: CDR1 DFQATT, CDR2 SNEGSKA (reference sequence). The CDR3 totals 14 residues. CDR3 sequence (DNA): TGCAGCGCTAGGTGGACTAGATCAGGGGGGGAGCAGTACTTC. The encoded protein is CSARWTRSGGEQYF.

Here the CDR3 DNA reads TGTGCCAGCAGTCTCCTCTGGGACCTAATCTACAATGAGCAGTTCTTC. Translated: CASSLLWDLIYNEQFF. This rearrangement joins TRBV27 to TRBJ2-1; the D call may be TRBD1 or TRBD2 (5 bases each). V lost 5 bases, J lost 3 bases, and 17 bases lay in between. CDR1 is MNHEY, CDR2 SMNVEV, per germline (reference sequence). The CDR3 is 16 residues long.

The chain employs TRBV20-1 and TRBJ1-2; D ambiguous. CDR3 size: 14 residues. Germline V gene sequence: CDR1 DFQATT, CDR2 SNEGSKA (reference sequence). V was shortened by 0 bases and J by 1 base, with 9 bases between the two germline ends. The chain's CDR3 is CSARDWQVNYGYTF. In nucleotides, the CDR3 is TGCAGTGCTAGAGATTGGCAGGTTAACTATGGCTACACCTTC.

This clonotype showed up many times. The rearrangement links TRBV20-1 to TRBJ1-2; D ambiguous. The CDR3 totals 12 residues. Germline lookup yields CDR1 DFQATT and CDR2 SNEGSKA (reference sequence). Trimming pared 4 bases from V and 0 bases from J, leaving 6 bases between. The CDR3 nucleotides are TGCAGTGCTACGGTGACTAACTATGGCTACACCTTC. Translated: CSATVTNYGYTF.

The DNA of the CDR3 is TGTGCCAGCAGTGGGGGAGGGGCTACCTTCGAGCAGTACTTC. It yields the protein CASSGGGATFEQYF. The chain joins TRBV28 to TRBJ2-7, with 7 bases fitting TRBD2. The J segment lost 6 bases and the V segment lost 5 bases, leaving 10 bases of the junction unmatched. The CDR3 length is 14 residues. Germline CDR1 reads MDHEN; CDR2 reads SYDVKM.

This rearrangement joins TRBV3-1 to TRBJ1-2, with D maybe TRBD1 (6 bases). The germline V gene has CDR1 LGHDT and CDR2 YNNKEL (reference sequence). The CDR3 is 15 amino acids. Trimming pared 0 bases from V and 8 bases from J, leaving 16 bases between. The CDR3 region is CASSQDIRGAEGYTF. Here the CDR3 DNA reads TGTGCCAGCAGCCAAGATATTAGGGGGGCGGAAGGCTACACCTTC.

On this clonotype itself: Given the absence of the conserved phenylalanine or tryptophan at the CDR3 end, a read error is likely. V is TRBV4-2 and J is TRBJ2-7, with D maybe TRBD2 (6 bases). The germline CDR1 and CDR2 sequences are LGHNA and YNFKEQ. CDR3 size: 14 residues. V was clipped by 1 base and J by 2 bases, with 9 bases between them. In DNA form, the CDR3 reads TGTGCCAGCAGCCAAGGGGGGGAGGCCTACGAGCAGTACTGC. Translation gives CASSQGGEAYEQYC.

This rearrangement joins TRBV2 to TRBJ2-3; D not certain. This CDR3 spans 15 amino acids. Trimming took 4 bases from V and 0 from J, leaving 11 bases between them. The germline V gene has CDR1 SNHLY and CDR2 FYNNEI. CDR3 loop: CASSVDPASTDTQYF. DNA for the CDR3: TGTGCCAGCAGTGTAGACCCAGCGAGCACAGATACGCAGTATTTT.

As to this clonotype: Germline is not matched at one junction end, which may reflect a read error. V and J are TRBV20-1 and TRBJ1-2; 7 nucleotides match TRBD1. The germline V gene encodes CDR1 DFQATT and CDR2 SNEGSKA (reference sequence). This CDR3 is built from 15 residues. The CDR3 coding sequence is TGCAGCGCTAGGTTCCGGGGCAGGGGGGACTATGGCTACACCTTC. This translates into CSARFRGRGDYGYTF.